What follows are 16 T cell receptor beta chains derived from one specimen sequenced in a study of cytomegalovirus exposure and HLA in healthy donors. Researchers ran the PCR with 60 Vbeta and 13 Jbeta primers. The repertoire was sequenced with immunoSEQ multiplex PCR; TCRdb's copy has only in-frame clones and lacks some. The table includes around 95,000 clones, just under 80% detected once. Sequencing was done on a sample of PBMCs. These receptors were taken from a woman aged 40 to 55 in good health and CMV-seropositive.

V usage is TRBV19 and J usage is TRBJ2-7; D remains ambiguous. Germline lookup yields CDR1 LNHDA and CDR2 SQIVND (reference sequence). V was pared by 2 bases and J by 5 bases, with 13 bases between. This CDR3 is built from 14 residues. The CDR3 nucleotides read TGTGCCAGTAGTATAACACAGATAGGTGACGAGCAGTACTTC. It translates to CASSITQIGDEQYF. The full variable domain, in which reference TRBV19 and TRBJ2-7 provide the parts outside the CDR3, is DGGITQSPKYLFRKEGQNVTLSCEQNLNHDAMYWYRQDPGQGLRLIYYSQIVNDFQKGDIAEGYSVSREKKESFPLTVTSAQKNPTAFYLCASSITQIGDEQYFGPGTRLTVT.

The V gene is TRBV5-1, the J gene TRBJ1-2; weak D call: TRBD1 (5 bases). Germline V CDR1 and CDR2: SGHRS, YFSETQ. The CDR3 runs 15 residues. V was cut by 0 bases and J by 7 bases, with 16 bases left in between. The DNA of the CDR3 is TGCGCCAGCAGCTTGGCCCCGGGGGGGTCCGGTGGCTACACCTTC. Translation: CASSLAPGGSGGYTF.

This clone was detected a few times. In DNA form, the CDR3 reads TGTGCCAGCAGTTACCGGACAGGGGTCGGGCCCCAGCATTTT. Its translation is CASSYRTGVGPQHF. The chain employs TRBV6-5 and TRBJ1-5; TRBD1 agrees at 9 bases. J gave up 9 bases and V 2 bases, and 5 bases lay outside the gene matches. The CDR3 has 14 residues. The germline CDR1 and CDR2 sequences are MNHEY and SVGAGI.

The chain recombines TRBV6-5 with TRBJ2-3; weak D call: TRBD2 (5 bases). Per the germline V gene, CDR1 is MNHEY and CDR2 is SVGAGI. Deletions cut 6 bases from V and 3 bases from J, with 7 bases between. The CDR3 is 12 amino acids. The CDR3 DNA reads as TGTGCCAGCAGAACTAGGACAGATACGCAGTATTTT. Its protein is CASRTRTDTQYF.

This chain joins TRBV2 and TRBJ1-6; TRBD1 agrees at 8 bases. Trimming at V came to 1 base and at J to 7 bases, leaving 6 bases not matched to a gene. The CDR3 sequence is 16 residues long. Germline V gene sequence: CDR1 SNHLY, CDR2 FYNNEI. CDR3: CASSEEAGGWNSPLHF. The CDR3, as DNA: TGTGCCAGCAGTGAAGAGGCAGGGGGCTGGAATTCACCCCTCCACTTT.

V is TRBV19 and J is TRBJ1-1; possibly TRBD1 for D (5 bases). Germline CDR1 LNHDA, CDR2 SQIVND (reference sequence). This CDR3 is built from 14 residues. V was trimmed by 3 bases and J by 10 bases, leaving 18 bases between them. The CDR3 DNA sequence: TGTGCCAGTAGTATTGGCGGCGGGATAAGGGGAGCTTTCTTT. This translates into CASSIGGGIRGAFF. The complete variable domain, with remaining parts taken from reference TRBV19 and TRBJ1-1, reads DGGITQSPKYLFRKEGQNVTLSCEQNLNHDAMYWYRQDPGQGLRLIYYSQIVNDFQKGDIAEGYSVSREKKESFPLTVTSAQKNPTAFYLCASSIGGGIRGAFFGQGTRLTVV.

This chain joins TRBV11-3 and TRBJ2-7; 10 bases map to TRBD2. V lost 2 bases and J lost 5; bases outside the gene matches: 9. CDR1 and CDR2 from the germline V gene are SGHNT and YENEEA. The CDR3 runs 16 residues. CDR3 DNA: TGTGCCAGCAGCTTACGGAGCCTAGCGGGAGATGACGAGCAGTACTTC. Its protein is CASSLRSLAGDDEQYF. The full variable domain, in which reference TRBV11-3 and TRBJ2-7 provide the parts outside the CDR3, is EAGVVQSPRYKIIEKKQPVAFWCNPISGHNTLYWYLQNLGQGPELLIRYENEEAVDDSQLPKDRFSAERLKGVDSTLKIQPAELGDSAVYLCASSLRSLAGDDEQYFGPGTRLTVT.

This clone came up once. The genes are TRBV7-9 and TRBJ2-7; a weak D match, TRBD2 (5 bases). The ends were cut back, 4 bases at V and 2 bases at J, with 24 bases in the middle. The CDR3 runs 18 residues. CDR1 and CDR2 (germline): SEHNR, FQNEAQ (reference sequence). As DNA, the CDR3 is TGTGCCAGCAGCTCGCCCACGCCTTGGAAAAGCGGCGCCTACGAGCAGTACTTC. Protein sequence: CASSSPTPWKSGAYEQYF.

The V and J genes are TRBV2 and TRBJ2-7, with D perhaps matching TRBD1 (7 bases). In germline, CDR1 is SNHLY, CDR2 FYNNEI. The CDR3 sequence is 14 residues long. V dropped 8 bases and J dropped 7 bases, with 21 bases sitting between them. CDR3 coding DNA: TGTGCCAGCGGGGGCGGGACAGTGTCTTGGGAGCAGTACTTC. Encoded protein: CASGGGTVSWEQYF.

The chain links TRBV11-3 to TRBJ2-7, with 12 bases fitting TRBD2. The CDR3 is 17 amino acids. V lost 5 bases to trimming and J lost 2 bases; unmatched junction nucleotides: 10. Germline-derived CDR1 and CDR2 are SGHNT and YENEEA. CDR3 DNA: TGTGCCAGCAGCCGAGGGACTAGCGGGTACACAACCTACGAGCAGTACTTC. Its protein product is CASSRGTSGYTTYEQYF.

CDR3 in amino acids: CASSVVWPPGADTQYF. The DNA of the CDR3 is TGTGCCAGCAGCGTAGTATGGCCTCCGGGGGCAGATACGCAGTATTTT. The genes are TRBV9 and TRBJ2-3; possible D gene TRBD2, 6 bases. Germline assignment: CDR1 SGDLS and CDR2 YYNGEE. Trimming took off 0 bases at V and 4 bases at J, with 15 bases between the two ends. The CDR3 runs 16 residues. The complete variable domain, with remaining parts taken from reference TRBV9 and TRBJ2-3, reads DSGVTQTPKHLITATGQRVTLRCSPRSGDLSVYWYQQSLDQGLQFLIQYYNGEERAKGNILERFSAQQFPDLHSELNLSSLELGDSALYFCASSVVWPPGADTQYFGPGTRLTVL.

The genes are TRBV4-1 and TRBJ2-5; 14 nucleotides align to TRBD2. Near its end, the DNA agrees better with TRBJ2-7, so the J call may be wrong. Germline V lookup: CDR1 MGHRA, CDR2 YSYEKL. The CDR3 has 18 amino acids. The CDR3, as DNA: TGCGCCAGCAGCCCAGATCCTCGGACTAGCGGGAGGAGCGACGAGCAGTACTTC. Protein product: CASSPDPRTSGRSDEQYF.

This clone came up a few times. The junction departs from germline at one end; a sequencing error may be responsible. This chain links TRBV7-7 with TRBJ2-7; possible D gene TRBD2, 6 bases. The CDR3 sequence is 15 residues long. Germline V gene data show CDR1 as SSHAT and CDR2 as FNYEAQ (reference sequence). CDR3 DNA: TGTGCTAGCAGCTTTCGGTTTAGCGGATCCTACGAGCAGTACTTC. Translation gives CASSFRFSGSYEQYF.

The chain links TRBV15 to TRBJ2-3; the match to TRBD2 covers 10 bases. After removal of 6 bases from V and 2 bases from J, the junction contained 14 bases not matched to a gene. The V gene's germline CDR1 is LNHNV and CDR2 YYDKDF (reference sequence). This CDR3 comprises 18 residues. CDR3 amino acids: CATRGLARKKVFTDTQYF. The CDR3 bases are TGTGCCACCAGGGGACTAGCGAGAAAGAAAGTCTTCACAGATACGCAGTATTTT.

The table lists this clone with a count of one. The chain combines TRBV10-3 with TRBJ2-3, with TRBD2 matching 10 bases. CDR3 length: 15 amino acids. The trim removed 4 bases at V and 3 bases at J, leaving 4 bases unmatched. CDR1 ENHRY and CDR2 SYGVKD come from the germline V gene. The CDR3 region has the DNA TGTGCCATCAGTGCGGGACTAGCGAGGACAGATACGCAGTATTTT. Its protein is CAISAGLARTDTQYF.

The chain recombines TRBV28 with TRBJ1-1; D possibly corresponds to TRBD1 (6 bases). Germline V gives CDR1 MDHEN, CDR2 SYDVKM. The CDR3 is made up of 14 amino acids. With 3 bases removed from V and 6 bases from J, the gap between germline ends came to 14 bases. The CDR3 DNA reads TGTGCCAGCAGTTTTAACAGGGATAGAGCTGAAGCTTTCTTT. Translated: CASSFNRDRAEAFF.